The subject of this entry is one T cell receptor (beta chain). Its antigen is as yet unknown. Sequenced by immunoSEQ multiplex PCR; TCRdb stores in-frame clones only, minus some. The repertoire holds roughly 180,000 clones, with 80% to 90% as singletons. This record belongs to a study of T cell responses to AZD1222 COVID-19 vaccine. General study points: Repertoires were sampled only after the peak T cell response.

The receptor comes from an adult in good health. This specimen consisted of peripheral blood, obtained on day 0 of AZD1222 vaccination.

The CDR3 loop is CASSPDRGDGYTF. Here the CDR3 DNA reads TGTGCCAGCAGCCCGGACAGGGGCGATGGCTACACCTTC. J is TRBJ1-2 and V is TRBV6-2 or TRBV6-3, with 9 bases fitting TRBD1. J gave up 6 bases and V 6 bases, and 5 bases lay outside the gene matches. The CDR3 is made up of 13 amino acids. From germline, CDR1 is MNHEY and CDR2 SVGEGT.